This TCR beta chain was identified during a study of CD8 T cells in ankylosing spondylitis. MiXCR, applied by TCRdb to the 5' RACE reads, yields one record per CDR3 protein. Here the sample spans some 38,000 distinct CDR3 sequences, 10% being singletons. As concerns this clonotype: Its specificity is unknown.

The CDR3 runs to 13 residues. The V end was cut by 1 base, the J end by 11 bases, with 14 bases between. CDR1 and CDR2 (germline): MGHRA, YSYEKL. Study findings and constraints: A TCR beta motif of several highly homologous variants appeared characteristic of ankylosing spondylitis blood.

The chain recombines TRBV4-1 with TRBJ1-1; possibly TRBD1 for D (5 bases). This TCR came from a male donor with ankylosing spondylitis or in good health (not recorded which). Sequenced material: blood, either unsorted or a sorted T cell fraction (not recorded which). CDR3 region: CASSQGAGPAAFF. CDR3 bases: TGCGCCAGCAGCCAAGGGGCAGGGCCAGCGGCTTTCTTT.